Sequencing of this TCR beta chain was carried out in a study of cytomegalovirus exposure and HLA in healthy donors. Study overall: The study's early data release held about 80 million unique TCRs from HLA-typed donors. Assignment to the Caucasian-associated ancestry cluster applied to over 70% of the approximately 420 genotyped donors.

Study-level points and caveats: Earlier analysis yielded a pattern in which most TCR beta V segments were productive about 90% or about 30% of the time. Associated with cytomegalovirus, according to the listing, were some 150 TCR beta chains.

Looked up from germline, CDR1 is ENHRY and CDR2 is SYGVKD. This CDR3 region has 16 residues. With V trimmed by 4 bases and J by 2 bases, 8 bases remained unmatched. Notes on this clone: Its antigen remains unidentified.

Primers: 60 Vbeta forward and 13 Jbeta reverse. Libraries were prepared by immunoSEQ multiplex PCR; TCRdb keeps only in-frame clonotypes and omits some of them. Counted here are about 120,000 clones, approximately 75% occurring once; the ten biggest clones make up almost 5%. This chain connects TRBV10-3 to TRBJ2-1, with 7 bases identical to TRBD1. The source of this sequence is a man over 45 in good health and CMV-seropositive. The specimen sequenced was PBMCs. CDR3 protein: CAISVGRQGAYNEQFF. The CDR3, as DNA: TGTGCCATCAGTGTCGGTAGACAGGGAGCCTACAATGAGCAGTTCTTC.